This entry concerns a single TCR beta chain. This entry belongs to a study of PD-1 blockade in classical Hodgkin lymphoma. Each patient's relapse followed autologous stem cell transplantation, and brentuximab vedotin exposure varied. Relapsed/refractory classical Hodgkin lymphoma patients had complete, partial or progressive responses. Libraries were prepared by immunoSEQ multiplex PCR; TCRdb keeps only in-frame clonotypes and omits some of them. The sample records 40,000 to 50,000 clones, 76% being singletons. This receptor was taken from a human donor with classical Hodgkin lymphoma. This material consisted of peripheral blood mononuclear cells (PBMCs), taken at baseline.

The CDR3 region is CASSLIRTQGGLDQPQHF. The CDR3, as DNA: TGTGCCAGCTCACTAATCCGGACCCAAGGGGGTTTGGACCAGCCCCAGCATTTT. V gene TRBV18 combines with J gene TRBJ1-5, with D maybe TRBD1 (6 bases). The CDR3 runs to 18 residues. The germline gives CDR1 KGHSH, CDR2 LQKENI. The V and J ends lost 4 bases and 7 bases respectively, with 26 bases between them.